One sample yielded the 7 T cell receptor beta chains listed below, sequenced in a study of T cell repertoires in cytomegalovirus infection. For these receptors, no antigen is known. TCRdb processed the reads anew with MiXCR; each CDR3 protein has one entry. Among under 450,000 distinct CDR3 sequences listed, about 34% were seen once. The specimen was cultured PBMCs, collected from culture after CMV antigen stimulation. The receptor set was obtained from a human donor in good health (CMV status not recorded). Some clones in this sample may be carry-over from other donors' samples.

The chain carries TRBV4-2 and TRBJ1-3, with TRBD1 identical over 8 bases. J gave up 1 base and V 0 bases, and 14 bases lay outside the gene matches. Germline V gene lookup returns CDR1 LGHNA and CDR2 YNFKEQ. The CDR3 has 20 amino acids. This chain's CDR3 is CASSQDSQGALDTSGNTIYF. The DNA for the CDR3 is TGTGCCAGCAGCCAAGATTCGCAGGGGGCCCTCGATACGTCTGGAAACACCATATATTTT.

The chain carries TRBV4-2 and TRBJ2-7; 8 bases match TRBD2. Germline V CDR1 and CDR2: LGHNA, YNFKEQ. CDR3 length equals 16 residues. Losses at the gene ends were 1 base for V and 1 base for J; bases not matched to a gene: 6. This CDR3 is CASSQGIAGISYEQYF. The CDR3 nucleotides read TGTGCCAGCAGCCAAGGAATAGCGGGGATTTCCTACGAGCAGTACTTC.

V and J are TRBV19 and TRBJ2-1; 11 bases map to TRBD2. The CDR3 has 16 residues. Germline CDR1 is LNHDA and CDR2 is SQIVND (reference sequence). V dropped 1 base and J dropped 5; count of bases not matched to a gene: 4. The CDR3 protein is CASSIGTSGSHNEQFF. The DNA for the CDR3 is TGTGCCAGTAGTATAGGAACTAGCGGGAGCCACAATGAGCAGTTCTTC.

V gene TRBV12-5 combines with J gene TRBJ1-1; D remains unclear. Trimming stripped 0 bases from V and 5 bases from J, with 4 bases between. The CDR3 runs to 12 residues. Germline lookup yields CDR1 LGHNT and CDR2 FRNRAP. The CDR3 region is CASGLVTTEAFF. The CDR3 DNA sequence: TGTGCTAGTGGTTTGGTGACTACTGAAGCTTTCTTT.

The chain combines TRBV28 with TRBJ1-5; 11 positions match TRBD1. The V gene end was trimmed by 8 bases and the J gene end by 0 bases; junction bases not matched to a gene: 6. The germline gives CDR1 MDHEN, CDR2 SYDVKM. CDR3 length: 16 amino acids. The CDR3 sequence: CASSGQGAPSNQPQHF. In nucleotides, the CDR3 is TGTGCCAGCTCAGGACAGGGGGCTCCTAGCAATCAGCCCCAGCATTTT.

This chain links TRBV24-1 with TRBJ1-2; the D is unclear. Germline lookup yields CDR1 KGHDR and CDR2 SFDVKD. This CDR3 has 11 residues. V was clipped by 0 bases and J by 8 bases, with 3 bases between them. For the CDR3, the DNA is TGTGCCACCAGTGATTTGCGCGGCTACACCTTC. As protein: CATSDLRGYTF.

This chain uses TRBV29-1 with TRBJ2-1; D possibly corresponds to TRBD2 (6 bases). The V gene's germline CDR1 is SQVTM and CDR2 ANQGSEA. Trimming pared 4 bases from V and 4 bases from J, leaving 17 bases between. CDR3 length: 15 amino acids. CDR3 in DNA: TGCAGCGTTGTACTAGCTCACGAAGCGTACAATGAGCAGTTCTTC. This sequence encodes CSVVLAHEAYNEQFF.